The rows below give T cell receptor beta chains drawn from one sample of a study of blood T cell repertoires in COVID-19. Method: immunoSEQ multiplex PCR; TCRdb's copy keeps in-frame clones and lacks some. The sample has 300,000 to 400,000 clones, 80% to 90% seen once; the top ten hold approximately 4.4%. The sample taken for sequencing was PBMCs or T cells enriched from blood (not recorded which). Every receptor here comes from a woman aged 40 to 55 with acute COVID-19. CDR3s include the opening cysteine and the closing phenylalanine or tryptophan. The D gene is left open where the match is weak. Clone size is not always given. Where it is, it says once, few, many or a class for expanded clones.

v_gene	j_gene	abundance	d_gene	CDR3aa	CDR3nt
TRBV4-3	TRBJ1-6	.	.	CASSQRWSPYNSPLHF	TGCGCCAGCAGCCAAAGGTGGAGCCCCTATAATTCACCCCTCCACTTT
TRBV5-4	TRBJ1-6	.	.	CASSHNKIRGHSNSPLHF	TGTGCCAGCAGCCACAATAAAATCAGGGGTCATAGCAATTCACCCCTCCACTTT
TRBV5-4	TRBJ2-3	.	.	CASSSLAKFTDTQYF	TGTGCCAGCAGCTCGTTAGCGAAATTCACAGATACGCAGTATTTT
TRBV3-1/TRBV3-2	TRBJ2-7	.	.	CASSQEPAGWRGYEQYF	TGTGCCAGCAGCCAAGAACCCGCAGGGTGGAGGGGCTACGAGCAGTACTTC
TRBV9	TRBJ1-1	.	TRBD1	CASSVQATGAGTEAFF	TGTGCCAGCAGCGTCCAAGCAACAGGGGCGGGCACTGAAGCTTTCTTT
TRBV4-3	TRBJ2-2	few	.	CASSQTDSFSGELFF	TGCGCCAGCAGCCAAACTGACAGTTTTTCCGGGGAGCTGTTTTTT
TRBV5-5	TRBJ2-5	.	.	CASSFNLPTQYF	TGTGCCAGCAGCTTTAATCTCCCGACCCAGTACTTC
TRBV18	TRBJ2-1	.	TRBD2	CASSPRLAGGYNEQFF	TGTGCCAGCTCACCGCGACTAGCGGGGGGATACAATGAGCAGTTCTTC
TRBV29-1	TRBJ1-2	.	.	CSVEEGYGYTF	TGCAGCGTTGAGGAGGGCTATGGCTACACCTTC
TRBV18	TRBJ1-1	.	.	CASSTGTNTEAFF	TGTGCCAGCTCAACGGGGACAAACACTGAAGCTTTCTTT
TRBV6-5	TRBJ1-6	.	TRBD1	CASSRTGTGQSPLHF	TGTGCCAGCAGTCGGACCGGGACAGGGCAATCACCCCTCCACTTT
TRBV15	TRBJ2-3	.	.	CATSRGGVSTDTQYF	TGTGCCACCAGCAGAGGCGGGGTGAGCACAGATACGCAGTATTTT
TRBV11-2	TRBJ2-3	.	.	CASSLGITGGRGTDTQYF	TGTGCCAGCAGCTTAGGTATAACCGGGGGACGGGGCACAGATACGCAGTATTTT
TRBV6-2/TRBV6-3	TRBJ1-1	once	.	CASSPQLGGGGAEAFF	TGTGCCAGCAGCCCTCAGCTCGGGGGGGGAGGGGCTGAAGCTTTCTTT
TRBV27	TRBJ1-1	.	.	CASSSHPPGNTEAFF	TGTGCCAGCAGTTCTCACCCCCCGGGGAACACTGAAGCTTTCTTT
TRBV18	TRBJ1-1	.	.	CASSPSIGGTEAFF	TGTGCCAGCTCACCGAGTATTGGGGGGACTGAAGCTTTCTTT
TRBV18	TRBJ2-1	.	.	CASSRGEGEQFF	TGTGCCAGCTCACGGGGAGAAGGTGAGCAGTTCTTC
TRBV7-9	TRBJ2-2	few	.	CASSAGGPNTGELFF	TGTGCCAGCAGCGCCGGGGGTCCGAACACCGGGGAGCTGTTTTTT
TRBV11-2	TRBJ2-3	few	.	CASSFTGFRTDTQYF	TGTGCCAGCAGCTTCACAGGGTTTCGAACAGATACGCAGTATTTT
TRBV7-2	TRBJ1-2	.	.	CASSLGTAVFYGYTF	TGTGCCAGCAGCTTAGGAACAGCCGTTTTCTATGGCTACACCTTC
TRBV6-5	TRBJ1-2	.	TRBD1	CASSRDRGGGYTF	TGTGCCAGCAGCCGGGACAGGGGGGGTGGCTACACCTTC
TRBV4-2	TRBJ1-6	.	.	CASSQEVSTGISPLHF	TGTGCCAGCAGCCAAGAAGTATCAACAGGGATTTCACCCCTCCACTTT
TRBV7-9	TRBJ2-5	.	.	CASSSLDRFAQETQYF	TGTGCCAGCAGCTCCTTAGACAGGTTTGCTCAAGAGACCCAGTACTTC
TRBV28	TRBJ2-3	.	TRBD1	CASSLRGPDTQYF	TGTGCCAGCAGTTTAAGGGGGCCAGATACGCAGTATTTT
TRBV10-1	TRBJ2-7	.	TRBD1	CASLDRGPEQYF	TGCGCCAGCCTTGACAGGGGGCCCGAGCAGTACTTC
TRBV3-1/TRBV3-2	TRBJ1-1	.	TRBD1	CASSPGQESGAFF	TGTGCCAGCAGCCCCGGACAGGAGTCGGGAGCTTTCTTT
TRBV7-9	TRBJ1-6	.	TRBD1	CASSSDRGRNSPLHF	TGTGCCAGCAGCTCAGACAGGGGTCGTAATTCACCCCTCCACTTT
TRBV21-1	TRBJ2-1	.	.	CASSAPQVHEQFF	TGTGCCAGCAGCGCACCACAGGTGCATGAGCAGTTCTTC
TRBV7-2	TRBJ1-4	.	.	CASSLVGELQSEKLFF	TGTGCCAGCAGCTTAGTCGGGGAGCTGCAGAGTGAAAAACTGTTTTTT
TRBV27	TRBJ2-5	.	.	CASSLRTGGVRGETQYF	TGTGCCAGCAGTTTAAGAACCGGAGGCGTTCGGGGAGAGACCCAGTACTTC